Listed here is a single T cell receptor (beta chain). Its antigen remains unidentified. Primers included in the PCR were 60 Vbeta and 13 Jbeta primers. The assay was immunoSEQ multiplex PCR, and TCRdb's table has in-frame clones only and misses some. The sample contains tens of thousands of clones, around 72% of which appear only once. This record belongs to a study of cytomegalovirus exposure and HLA in healthy donors. Points from the study as a whole: Rarity marked most TCR sequences, yet some public TCRs occurred in many donors. Through in vitro validation, a few CMV-associated chains were shown to be specific for CMV antigens.

CDR3 length: 15 residues. Germline V gene lookup returns CDR1 MNHNS and CDR2 SASEGT. V dropped 7 bases and J dropped 3; count of bases not matched to a gene: 9. Specimen: PBMCs. The chain links TRBV6-1 to TRBJ2-7; the match to TRBD2 covers 10 bases. The TCR originated in a woman in her twenties or thirties in good health and CMV-seronegative. The CDR3 loop reads CASISLAGDLYEQYF. For the CDR3, the DNA is TGTGCCAGCATCTCCCTAGCGGGAGACCTCTACGAGCAGTACTTC.